These T cell receptor beta chains were read from a single sample in a study of identical twins. Via MiXCR, TCRdb re-called the 5' RACE reads, giving one row per CDR3 protein. This table has about 720,000 distinct CDR3 sequences, 8% to 9% appearing once. In addition, the sample was reused for a study of yellow fever vaccine responses in identical twins.

Material for sequencing was PBMCs. The receptors originated from a woman in her late teens or twenties in good health. CDR3s include the opening cysteine and the closing phenylalanine or tryptophan. A D gene is named only where the DNA matches it firmly. Clone size is not always given. Where it is, it says once, few, many or a class for expanded clones.

NA,TRBJ2-7,TRBV28,NA,CASRNQGYRSYEQYF,TGTGCCAGCAGAAATCAGGGATATCGGTCCTACGAGCAGTACTTC
NA,TRBJ1-2,TRBV7-9,NA,CASSPTANYGYTF,TGTGCCAGCAGCCCGACAGCTAACTATGGCTACACCTTC
NA,TRBJ2-5,TRBV20-1,NA,CSAGGGVQETQYF,TGCAGTGCGGGCGGGGGCGTACAAGAGACCCAGTACTTC
TRBD2,TRBJ2-3,TRBV3-1,few,CASSLSTLAGGRTDTQYF,TGTGCCAGCAGCCTTTCTACTCTAGCGGGGGGCCGCACAGATACGCAGTATTTT
NA,TRBJ2-6,TRBV4-3,few,CASSQDTGANVLTF,TGCGCCAGCAGCCAAGATACCGGGGCCAACGTCCTGACTTTC
NA,TRBJ1-2,TRBV6-6,few,CASSFRIDLGYTF,TGTGCCAGCAGTTTCCGGATAGATTTGGGCTACACCTTC
TRBD2,TRBJ2-7,TRBV20-1,few,CRPDGGGYEQYF,TGCAGGCCAGACGGCGGGGGCTACGAGCAGTACTTC
NA,TRBJ2-2,TRBV29-1,many,CSVSREGPSSTGELFF,TGCAGCGTTTCTAGAGAGGGGCCTTCGAGCACCGGGGAGCTGTTTTTT
TRBD2,TRBJ2-1,TRBV4-3,many,CASSQDGAGAIYNEQFF,TGCGCCAGCAGCCAAGATGGAGCGGGAGCAATTTACAATGAGCAGTTCTTC
TRBD1,TRBJ1-2,TRBV29-1,few,CSAGTEAYGYTF,TGCAGCGCCGGGACAGAGGCTTATGGCTACACCTTC
NA,TRBJ1-2,TRBV20-1,few,CSARDGTYGYTF,TGCAGTGCTAGAGATGGGACGTATGGCTACACCTTC
TRBD1,TRBJ2-7,TRBV7-2,NA,CASSNTGVYEQYF,TGTGCCAGCAGCAACACAGGGGTATACGAGCAGTACTTC
TRBD2,TRBJ2-2,TRBV5-4,NA,CASSYGLAGGTTGELFF,TGTGCCAGCAGCTACGGACTAGCGGGAGGAACCACCGGGGAGCTGTTTTTT
TRBD1,TRBJ2-1,TRBV24-1,many,CATSDRTGWVRDEQFF,TGTGCCACCAGTGACCGGACAGGGTGGGTTCGCGATGAGCAGTTCTTC
TRBD2,TRBJ2-1,TRBV27,few,CASSGLGTSGNEQFF,TGTGCCAGCAGTGGACTGGGGACTAGCGGCAATGAGCAGTTCTTC
NA,TRBJ2-7,TRBV2,many,CASSEVSGYEQYF,TGTGCCAGCAGTGAAGTCAGCGGATACGAGCAGTACTTC
NA,TRBJ2-2,TRBV7-9,many,CASSLGPANTGELFF,TGTGCCAGCAGCTTAGGACCCGCAAACACCGGGGAGCTGTTTTTT
NA,TRBJ2-2,TRBV5-1,NA,CATAEQTNTGELFF,TGCGCTACAGCAGAGCAGACGAACACCGGGGAGCTGTTTTTT
NA,TRBJ2-1,TRBV4-3,NA,CASSQAGSGFEQFF,TGCGCCAGCAGCCAAGCCGGTTCAGGGTTTGAGCAGTTCTTC
TRBD2,TRBJ2-1,TRBV6-2/TRBV6-3,few,CASSLRTSGRYEQFF,TGTGCCAGCAGCCTCCGGACTAGCGGGAGATATGAGCAGTTCTTC
NA,TRBJ2-3,TRBV5-1,many,CASSFSAGSADTQYF,TGCGCCAGCAGCTTTAGTGCAGGGTCCGCGGATACGCAGTATTTT
TRBD2,TRBJ2-3,TRBV3-1,NA,CASSQGTSWEDTQYF,TGTGCCAGCAGCCAAGGGACTAGCTGGGAAGATACGCAGTATTTT
TRBD2,TRBJ2-7,TRBV3-1,many,CASSIVLAGGSYEQYF,TGTGCCAGCAGCATCGTCCTAGCGGGAGGTTCCTACGAGCAGTACTTC
NA,TRBJ2-7,TRBV7-8,NA,CASSLEGSGAYEQYF,TGTGCCAGCAGCTTAGAGGGTTCAGGGGCCTACGAGCAGTACTTC
TRBD1,TRBJ2-1,TRBV12-3/TRBV12-4,many,CASTAGQGSYNEQFF,TGTGCCAGCACCGCGGGACAGGGGTCCTACAATGAGCAGTTCTTC
NA,TRBJ2-3,TRBV2,NA,CASSESAQGPDTQYF,TGTGCCAGCAGTGAAAGTGCCCAGGGACCAGATACGCAGTATTTT
NA,TRBJ2-2,TRBV4-3,NA,CASSQRTITGELFF,TGCGCCAGCAGCCAAAGGACCATCACCGGGGAGCTGTTTTTT
TRBD1,TRBJ2-7,TRBV29-1,few,CSATQGVGYEQYF,TGCAGCGCAACCCAGGGGGTAGGCTACGAGCAGTACTTC
TRBD2,TRBJ2-7,TRBV12-3/TRBV12-4,NA,CASSLKRGADEQYF,TGTGCCAGCAGTTTAAAGCGGGGGGCCGACGAGCAGTACTTC
NA,TRBJ2-7,TRBV21-1,few,CASGGWDGPPSYEQYF,TGTGCCAGCGGGGGTTGGGACGGACCCCCTTCCTACGAGCAGTACTTC
NA,TRBJ2-7,TRBV20-1,NA,CSARVPPTYEQYF,TGCAGTGCTAGAGTACCTCCAACCTACGAGCAGTACTTC
NA,TRBJ2-7,TRBV5-6,few,CASSLVIEDYEQYF,TGTGCCAGCAGCTTAGTAATCGAGGACTACGAGCAGTACTTC
NA,TRBJ1-1,TRBV12-3/TRBV12-4,NA,CASSLETPNTEAFF,TGTGCCAGCAGTTTAGAGACACCGAACACTGAAGCTTTCTTT
TRBD2,TRBJ2-1,TRBV6-2/TRBV6-3,NA,CASSFYPGLAGGRDEQFF,TGTGCCAGCAGTTTCTACCCGGGACTAGCGGGAGGTAGGGATGAGCAGTTCTTC
TRBD2,TRBJ2-5,TRBV20-1,few,CSARGIAGGVETQYF,TGCAGTGCTAGGGGTATAGCGGGAGGGGTAGAGACCCAGTACTTC
NA,TRBJ1-1,TRBV7-9,many,CASSLDGGRNTEAFF,TGTGCCAGCAGCTTAGATGGTGGCAGGAACACTGAAGCTTTCTTT
TRBD1,TRBJ2-3,TRBV29-1,few,CSVPGQGVVDTQYF,TGCAGCGTGCCGGGACAGGGGGTTGTAGATACGCAGTATTTT